These 22 T cell receptor beta chains originate from one sample sequenced in a study of cytotoxic CD8 clonotypes in ibrutinib-treated CLL (dated by TCRdb to the early 2020s). Receptor libraries were prepared by the immunoSEQ multiplex PCR assay. Entries here come from immuneACCESS through TCRdb and include only in-frame sequences with V and J called. Some clones fail to appear in such tables; in the studies checked, an unresolved V gene covers under half of the shortfall, and the cause of the remainder is unknown. The sample table records some 98,000 clones; 60% to 80% of these occur just once. Jointly, the top ten make up approximately 30% of the sample. Explained via the paper, the time point label denotes: approximately twelve months on ibrutinib. Here the sequenced sample was PBMCs, taken after 12 months of ibrutinib treatment. These receptor sequences come from a human donor with chronic lymphocytic leukemia.

This clone was seen just once. J is TRBJ2-4 and V is TRBV7-2, with D perhaps TRBD2 (6 bases). V was shortened by 5 bases and J by 2 bases, with 16 bases between the two germline ends. The CDR3 has 16 amino acids. Germline V gene sequence: CDR1 SGHTA, CDR2 FQGNSA. Here the CDR3 DNA reads TGTGCCAGCAGCCCCCGGAATAGCGGTTCCAAAAACATTCAGTACTTC. As protein: CASSPRNSGSKNIQYF.

The J gene is TRBJ1-1, the V gene TRBV5-1; TRBD1 matches at 12 bases. This CDR3 is 18 amino acids long. Germline-derived CDR1 and CDR2 are SGHRS and YFSETQ. V gave up 4 bases and J gave up 3 bases; unmatched junction bases: 13. The CDR3 DNA sequence: TGCGCCAGCAGCCTTGGGACAGGGGGCCAGTATGTGGACACTGAAGCTTTCTTT. Amino acids: CASSLGTGGQYVDTEAFF.

This chain uses TRBV5-1 with TRBJ2-5, with a tentative D call TRBD2 (6 bases). The CDR3 runs to 16 residues. V was cut by 1 base and J by 5 bases, with 18 bases left in between. Germline assignment: CDR1 SGHRS and CDR2 YFSETQ. The CDR3, as DNA: TGCGCCAGCAGCTTGACGGGGGTCCCACCCGGGGAGACCCAGTACTTC. Protein: CASSLTGVPPGETQYF.

The chain couples TRBV5-1 to TRBJ2-6; D not resolved. The CDR3 has 15 residues. Trimming removed 2 bases from V and 1 base from J, with 7 bases in between. CDR1 is SGHRS, CDR2 YFSETQ, per germline. The CDR3 sequence: CASSLGQSGANVLTF. The CDR3 nucleotides are TGCGCCAGCAGCTTAGGCCAGTCTGGGGCCAACGTCCTGACTTTC. Looking up the rest from reference TRBV5-1 and TRBJ2-6 gives the full variable domain: KAGVTQTPRYLIKTRGQQVTLSCSPISGHRSVSWYQQTPGQGLQFLFEYFSETQRNKGNFPGRFSGRQFSNSRSEMNVSTLELGDSALYLCASSLGQSGANVLTFGAGSRLTVL.

The table lists this clone with a count of one. The chain uses TRBV7-3 and TRBJ2-7; 7 nucleotides agree with TRBD1. Germline values: CDR1 SGHTA, CDR2 FQGTGA. The V segment lost 1 base and the J segment 4 bases; nucleotides outside the gene matches: 7. This CDR3 spans 15 amino acids. DNA for the CDR3: TGTGCCAGCAGCTTAAACCCGACACAGGGGTACGAGCAGTACTTC. Translation gives CASSLNPTQGYEQYF.

This clone came up once. The J gene is TRBJ1-2, the V gene TRBV7-8, with 9 positions matching TRBD1. Germline CDR1 is SGHVS and CDR2 is FQNEAQ. This CDR3 spans 15 amino acids. J gave up 3 bases and V 5 bases, and 7 bases lay outside the gene matches. CDR3 in amino acids: CASSPRDRVDYGYTF. CDR3 nucleotides: TGTGCCAGCAGCCCCCGGGACAGGGTGGACTATGGCTACACCTTC.

This rearrangement joins TRBV27 to TRBJ2-3, with 13 bases matching TRBD2. V was pared by 2 bases and J by 8 bases, with 10 bases of the junction left unmatched. CDR3 size: 17 residues. Per the germline V gene, CDR1 is MNHEY and CDR2 is SMNVEV (reference sequence). The CDR3, as DNA: TGTGCCAGCAGTTTAACTAGCGGGGGGGGTTCACAGATTACGCAGTATTTT. It encodes CASSLTSGGGSQITQYF.

V and J are TRBV2 and TRBJ2-7; possible D gene TRBD1, 5 bases. Trimming removed 8 bases from V and 3 bases from J, with 11 bases in between. Looked up from germline, CDR1 is SNHLY and CDR2 is FYNNEI. The CDR3 totals 12 residues. This chain's CDR3 is CASGSDSYEQYF. CDR3 nucleotides: TGTGCCAGCGGCAGCGACAGCTACGAGCAGTACTTC.

This clone has ten or more counts. The chain employs TRBV6-4 and TRBJ2-3; 14 nucleotides align to TRBD2. CDR3 length equals 16 residues. Germline V gene lookup returns CDR1 MRHNA and CDR2 SNTAGT. Trimming removed 0 bases from V and 4 bases from J; junction bases left unmatched: 0. CDR3 sequence (DNA): TGTGCCAGCAGTGACTCGACTAGCGGGGGGGCAGATACGCAGTATTTT. Its protein is CASSDSTSGGADTQYF.

The chain employs TRBV7-2 and TRBJ2-7; D is uncertain. In germline, CDR1 is SGHTA, CDR2 FQGNSA. The V end lost 8 bases, the J end lost 5 bases, and 16 bases lay between the germline ends. The CDR3 contains 13 residues. CDR3 protein: CASAFPVFDEQYF. In DNA, the CDR3 is TGTGCCAGCGCCTTCCCGGTGTTCGACGAGCAGTACTTC. Looking up the rest from reference TRBV7-2 and TRBJ2-7 gives the full variable domain: GAGVSQSPSNKVTEKGKDVELRCDPISGHTALYWYRQSLGQGLEFLIYFQGNSAPDKSGLPSDRFSAERTGGSVSTLTIQRTQQEDSAVYLCASAFPVFDEQYFGPGTRLTVT.

This rearrangement joins TRBV2 to TRBJ1-5; no reliable D call. V was clipped by 6 bases and J by 4 bases, with 16 bases between them. From germline, CDR1 is SNHLY and CDR2 FYNNEI. The CDR3 is 15 residues long. CDR3 nucleotides: TGTGCCAGCAGCCTGGAAGAAGGGCGGAATCAGCCCCAGCATTTT. As protein: CASSLEEGRNQPQHF.

CDR3 region: CASRLPQGQQYF. In nucleotides, the CDR3 is TGTGCCAGCAGGCTACCACAGGGGCAGCAGTACTTC. The V gene is TRBV28, the J gene TRBJ2-7, with TRBD1 matching over 7 bases. The CDR3 spans 12 residues. The trim removed 6 bases at V and 8 bases at J, leaving 7 bases unmatched. Germline-derived CDR1 and CDR2 are MDHEN and SYDVKM.

The chain combines TRBV19 with TRBJ1-1, with D perhaps TRBD1 (5 bases). With 4 bases removed from V and 3 bases from J, the gap between germline ends came to 18 bases. The CDR3 is 16 amino acids. Germline V gene data show CDR1 as LNHDA and CDR2 as SQIVND (reference sequence). The CDR3 bases are TGTGCCAGTAGTACGGGACCAGAGTACGTTCACACTGAAGCTTTCTTT. This sequence encodes CASSTGPEYVHTEAFF.

V usage is TRBV2 and J usage is TRBJ1-6; weak D call: TRBD1 (5 bases). The CDR3 is made up of 17 amino acids. Germline loops: CDR1 SNHLY, CDR2 FYNNEI. Between the trimmed V and J ends, which lost 10 bases and 0 bases, there was a span of 19 bases. The CDR3 DNA reads as TGTGCCACTTCCTCCCGAGCTAGGGGCTCCTATAATTCACCCCTCCACTTT. Translated, it gives CATSSRARGSYNSPLHF.

V gene TRBV6-4 combines with J gene TRBJ2-7, with 8 bases lining up with TRBD1. There are 16 residues in the CDR3. V trimming: 2 bases; J trimming: 0 bases; junction bases outside the gene matches: 6. The germline gives CDR1 MRHNA, CDR2 SNTAGT. CDR3 sequence: CASSDRDRRSSYEQYF. CDR3 in DNA: TGTGCCAGCAGTGACCGGGACAGGCGAAGCTCCTACGAGCAGTACTTC.

DNA for the CDR3: TGTGCCAGCAGGGGAGGGACCGCTAGCACAGATACGCAGTATTTT. It encodes CASRGGTASTDTQYF. The chain links TRBV6-1 to TRBJ2-3; 7 nucleotides align to TRBD2. V trimming: 6 bases; J trimming: 0 bases; junction bases outside the gene matches: 6. This CDR3 has 15 residues. From germline, CDR1 is MNHNS and CDR2 SASEGT.

The chain recombines TRBV29-1 with TRBJ1-2; D is unclear. The CDR3 spans 12 residues. V lost 4 bases to trimming and J lost 5 bases, with 11 bases between them. The germline V gene has CDR1 SQVTM and CDR2 ANQGSEA. In DNA, the CDR3 is TGCAGCGTTGTCGGAGGGTATTATGGCTACACCTTC. This sequence encodes CSVVGGYYGYTF.

This clone was seen repeatedly, ten times or more. CDR3 nucleotide sequence: TGTGCCAGCAGGGACAGGGTCGCCACCGGGGAGCTGTTTTTT. Encoded protein: CASRDRVATGELFF. The rearrangement links TRBV6-1 to TRBJ2-2; 8 positions match TRBD1. The CDR3 spans 14 residues. Germline CDR1 MNHNS, CDR2 SASEGT. J was trimmed by 4 bases and V by 6 bases; bases with no gene match: 4.

The chain's CDR3 is CAWMLGGAQFF. The CDR3 DNA reads as TGTGCCTGGATGCTCGGGGGAGCTCAGTTCTTC. This chain uses TRBV30 with TRBJ2-1, with a possible D match to TRBD2 (6 bases). Germline loops: CDR1 GTSNPN, CDR2 SVGIG (reference sequence). This CDR3 has 11 residues. With 4 bases removed from V and 13 bases from J, the gap between germline ends came to 14 bases.

The chain joins TRBV28 to TRBJ2-5; D is perhaps TRBD1 or TRBD2 (6 bases each). The germline V gene has CDR1 MDHEN and CDR2 SYDVKM. The CDR3 runs 15 residues. V was pared by 4 bases and J by 5 bases, with 17 bases between. DNA for the CDR3: TGTGCCAGCAGTTGGACGGCAGGGGAGGAGGAGACCCAGTACTTC. Amino acids: CASSWTAGEEETQYF.

The J gene is TRBJ2-1, the V gene TRBV7-9; TRBD1 might be the D (6 bases). CDR3 length: 13 amino acids. Per germline, CDR1 SEHNR and CDR2 FQNEAQ (reference sequence). Trimming took off 6 bases at V and 10 bases at J, with 16 bases between the two ends. Here the CDR3 reads CASSTYPDREQFF. For the CDR3, the DNA is TGTGCCAGCAGTACTTACCCCGACAGGGAGCAGTTCTTC.

This clone was observed once. The rearrangement joins TRBV7-3 to TRBJ2-2, with D maybe TRBD1 (6 bases). Per germline, CDR1 SGHTA and CDR2 FQGTGA. The CDR3 length is 15 residues. V was cut by 5 bases and J by 5 bases, with 15 bases left in between. The CDR3 is CASSPAPTGTGELFF. DNA for the CDR3: TGTGCCAGCAGCCCAGCCCCGACAGGAACCGGGGAGCTGTTTTTT. The full variable domain, in which reference TRBV7-3 and TRBJ2-2 provide the parts outside the CDR3, is GAGVSQTPSNKVTEKGKYVELRCDPISGHTALYWYRQSLGQGPEFLIYFQGTGAADDSGLPNDRFFAVRPEGSVSTLKIQRTERGDSAVYLCASSPAPTGTGELFFGEGSRLTVL.